This T cell receptor (beta chain) was captured by sequencing in a study of T cells after yellow fever vaccination. TCRdb recomputed calls from the 5' RACE reads with MiXCR, one row per CDR3 protein. This table has a few hundred thousand distinct CDR3 sequences, 15% to 20% appearing once. There are a few counts of this clonotype. V was pared by 5 bases and J by 3 bases, with 6 bases of the junction left unmatched. From germline, CDR1 is MNHEY and CDR2 SVGAGI. CDR3 size: 14 residues. The source of this sequence is a man in his late teens or twenties who received the YFV17D yellow fever vaccine. The V call is TRBV6-5, the J call TRBJ1-2; 7 nucleotides agree with TRBD1. Sequencing was performed on PBMCs, taken before the yellow fever booster vaccination. Here the CDR3 DNA reads TGTGCCAGCAGTGAACAAACAGGGGACTATGGCTACACCTTC. It codes for CASSEQTGDYGYTF.